This section outlines one T cell receptor (beta chain) sequence together with its context. This specimen comes from a study of T cells in Graves' hyperthyroidism and ophthalmopathy. This CDR3 has 14 amino acids. Trimming left V 1 base short and J 8 bases short, with 14 bases between. The germline gives CDR1 LGHNA, CDR2 YSLEER. Amplified TCR beta CDR3 regions derived from RNA transcripts. First-round RT-PCR with HTBI primers amplified the TCR CDR3 region. Via MiXCR, TCRdb re-called the multiplex PCR reads, giving one row per CDR3 protein. The sample lists 250,000 to 300,000 distinct CDR3 sequences, about 18% occurring once.

The chain employs TRBV4-3 and TRBJ1-2; D is undetermined. The sequenced sample consisted of blood. The receptor was derived from a woman in her sixties with Graves' ophthalmopathy. CDR3: CASSQAEAVRGYTF. CDR3 nucleotides: TGCGCCAGCAGCCAAGCGGAGGCCGTGCGGGGCTACACCTTC.